The 21 T cell receptor beta chains below were found in one sample sequenced in a study of CD8+ T cells in alopecia areata. RNA was extracted and reverse transcribed into cDNA as the sequencing template. Generated by immunoSEQ multiplex PCR, the TCRdb table keeps only in-frame clones and is missing some. Of about 210,000 clones listed, over 60% were seen once; the top ten hold 3.5% to 5%. Treatment specified: oral pan-JAK inhibitor, 5-10 mg twice daily. The sequencing here drew on CD4+ T cells sorted from blood, taken at week 4, from a patient treated with tofacitinib. The receptors originated from a human donor with alopecia areata.

In this sample, this clone turned up a few times. This chain connects TRBV10-3 to TRBJ2-3; 9 bases map to TRBD1. The CDR3 loop spans 16 amino acids. V shed 2 bases, J shed 3 bases, and the junction held 6 bases outside the gene matches. From germline, CDR1 is ENHRY and CDR2 SYGVKD. The CDR3 protein is CAISEAGTGHTDTQYF. For the CDR3, the DNA is TGTGCCATCAGTGAGGCCGGGACAGGGCATACAGATACGCAGTATTTT.

The chain uses TRBV5-6 and TRBJ1-2; unclear D gene. Germline V gene data show CDR1 as SGHDT and CDR2 as YYEEEE. CDR3 length equals 14 residues. V dropped 0 bases and J dropped 2 bases, with 8 bases sitting between them. This chain's CDR3 is CASSLGRVNYGYTF. Written as DNA, the CDR3 is TGTGCCAGCAGCTTGGGCCGGGTGAACTATGGCTACACCTTC.

The rearrangement joins TRBV2 to TRBJ2-5; perhaps TRBD2 as D (7 bases). Germline CDR1 and CDR2: SNHLY and FYNNEI. The CDR3 extends over 14 amino acids. V was pared by 7 bases and J by 4 bases, with 16 bases between. The CDR3 DNA reads TGTGCCAGCACCGGGGGGCTCCCCCGAGAGACCCAGTACTTC. It specifies CASTGGLPRETQYF.

As regards this clone: Other DNA sequences within the sample encode an identical CDR3. The chain joins TRBV30 to TRBJ2-7, with a tentative D call TRBD1 (6 bases). The CDR3 runs 12 residues. V was trimmed by 3 bases and J by 0 bases, leaving 6 bases between them. Germline V gene lookup returns CDR1 GTSNPN and CDR2 SVGIG (reference sequence). CDR3 DNA: TGTGCCTGGAGGGACAGCTCCTACGAGCAGTACTTC. It encodes CAWRDSSYEQYF.

This sequence joins TRBV23-1 and TRBJ1-6; a weak D match, TRBD1 (5 bases). TRBV23-1 is noted as an ORF with a role that remains uncertain. The germline V and J ends were trimmed by 4 bases and 6 bases, with 10 bases remaining between them. The CDR3 consists of 14 residues. The CDR3 loop reads CASSPGGGNSPLHF. The CDR3 DNA follows: TGCGCCAGCAGTCCGGGGGGGGGTAATTCACCCCTCCACTTT.

V is TRBV7-2 and J is TRBJ1-1, with D perhaps matching TRBD1 (5 bases). The germline gives CDR1 SGHTA, CDR2 FQGNSA. The CDR3 has 12 amino acids. V lost 6 bases, J lost 5 bases, and 10 bases lay in between. CDR3 sequence reads: CASRRQLTEAFF. CDR3 in DNA: TGTGCCAGCAGACGACAGCTAACTGAAGCTTTCTTT.

The chain joins TRBV2 to TRBJ2-4; TRBD1 or TRBD2 may be the D gene (5 bases each). Trimming stripped 1 base from V and 8 bases from J, with 9 bases between. CDR3 length: 13 amino acids. Per germline, CDR1 SNHLY and CDR2 FYNNEI. The CDR3 here is CASSEGGGYIQYF. CDR3 nucleotides: TGTGCCAGCAGTGAAGGGGGCGGGTACATTCAGTACTTC.

The chain employs TRBV9 and TRBJ2-3; D perhaps matches TRBD2 (6 bases). V was clipped by 0 bases and J by 3 bases, with 20 bases between them. CDR3 size: 18 residues. Germline CDR1 and CDR2: SGDLS and YYNGEE. The CDR3, as DNA: TGTGCCAGCAGCGTAGGGGGAAGCGTGGGGACTGGGACAGATACGCAGTATTTT. It codes for CASSVGGSVGTGTDTQYF.

The V and J genes are TRBV7-8 and TRBJ1-6; 8 bases are shared with TRBD1. CDR3 length equals 18 residues. The V segment lost 4 bases and the J segment 9 bases; nucleotides outside the gene matches: 17. CDR1 is SGHVS, CDR2 FQNEAQ, per germline. For the CDR3, the DNA is TGTGCCAGCAGCTCCCTTTTCCCAGGGGGCGCTTCGAGTTCACCCCTCCACTTT. The encoded protein is CASSSLFPGGASSSPLHF.

The chain carries TRBV5-1 and TRBJ2-7, with D tentatively TRBD2 (5 bases). CDR1 SGHRS and CDR2 YFSETQ come from the germline V gene. The V gene lost 2 bases and the J gene lost 6 bases, with 12 bases spanning the gap. CDR3 length: 13 residues. As DNA, the CDR3 is TGCGCCAGCAGCTTTCCAGCGGTGGGCGAGCAGTACTTC. This codes for CASSFPAVGEQYF.

J is TRBJ1-1 and V is TRBV30; tentatively, D is TRBD1 (5 bases). The CDR3 consists of 14 residues. Trimming shortened V by 7 bases and J by 0 bases, and 15 bases separated the two germline ends. Germline CDR1 reads GTSNPN; CDR2 reads SVGIG (reference sequence). The CDR3 nucleotides read TGTGCCTACCAGGGCCCCCCCATGAACACTGAAGCTTTCTTT. Translation gives CAYQGPPMNTEAFF. Based on the CDR3 plus reference TRBV30 and TRBJ1-1, the full variable domain is SQTIHQWPATLVQPVGSPLSLECTVEGTSNPNLYWYRQAAGRGLQLLFYSVGIGQISSEVPQNLSASRPQDRQFILSSKKLLLSDSGFYLCAYQGPPMNTEAFFGQGTRLTVV.

This chain connects TRBV9 to TRBJ2-5; 8 nucleotides agree with TRBD1. CDR1 is SGDLS and CDR2 is YYNGEE in the germline V gene. The CDR3 is made up of 14 amino acids. V lost 0 bases to trimming and J lost 5 bases; unmatched junction nucleotides: 3. The CDR3 spells CASSVVSGGETQYF. DNA for the CDR3: TGTGCCAGCAGCGTAGTATCAGGGGGCGAGACCCAGTACTTC.

The V and J genes are TRBV19 and TRBJ1-4; possible D gene TRBD1, 6 bases. Germline assignment: CDR1 LNHDA and CDR2 SQIVND (reference sequence). The V end lost 4 bases, the J end lost 2 bases, and 14 bases lay between the germline ends. This CDR3 is 16 amino acids long. This chain's CDR3 is CASSTTGFRTNEKLFF. CDR3 coding DNA: TGTGCCAGTAGTACTACAGGGTTTAGGACTAATGAAAAACTGTTTTTT.

This clone was observed once. The V gene is TRBV7-9, the J gene TRBJ1-1; D unclear. CDR3 length: 13 amino acids. Germline values: CDR1 SEHNR, CDR2 FQNEAQ (reference sequence). Between the trimmed V and J ends, which lost 0 bases and 4 bases, there was a span of 6 bases. This chain's CDR3 is CASSLAPSTEAFF. The CDR3 DNA sequence: TGTGCCAGCAGCTTAGCGCCCAGCACTGAAGCTTTCTTT.

The chain carries TRBV29-1 and TRBJ1-4, with D possibly TRBD1 on 5 matching bases. In germline, CDR1 is SQVTM, CDR2 ANQGSEA. The ends were cut back, 5 bases at V and 7 bases at J, with 14 bases in the middle. The CDR3 runs to 13 residues. The CDR3 nucleotides are TGCAGCGTTAGTCCAGGGTGGAGTGAAAAACTGTTTTTT. It codes for CSVSPGWSEKLFF.

The genes are TRBV30 and TRBJ1-4; no definite D call. V shed 3 bases and J shed 3 bases, with 14 bases lying between them. This CDR3 region has 15 residues. From germline, CDR1 is GTSNPN and CDR2 SVGIG (reference sequence). The CDR3 here is CAWRSWGRSNEKLFF. The CDR3 DNA sequence: TGTGCCTGGAGGAGCTGGGGAAGGTCTAATGAAAAACTGTTTTTT. The whole variable domain, filled in from reference TRBV30 and TRBJ1-4, reads SQTIHQWPATLVQPVGSPLSLECTVEGTSNPNLYWYRQAAGRGLQLLFYSVGIGQISSEVPQNLSASRPQDRQFILSSKKLLLSDSGFYLCAWRSWGRSNEKLFFGSGTQLSVL.

The rearrangement links TRBV29-1 to TRBJ2-5, with 10 nucleotides matching TRBD2. The CDR3 extends over 14 amino acids. Per germline, CDR1 SQVTM and CDR2 ANQGSEA. The ends lost 6 bases at V and 5 bases at J; junction bases unmatched: 9. CDR3 sequence reads: CSVASGGVAETQYF. CDR3 bases: TGCAGCGTCGCCAGCGGGGGGGTTGCGGAGACCCAGTACTTC.

The chain has TRBV7-2 and TRBJ1-2; 7 bases map to TRBD1. The V segment lost 5 bases and the J segment 5 bases; nucleotides outside the gene matches: 8. Germline V gene sequence: CDR1 SGHTA, CDR2 FQGNSA. The CDR3 length is 14 residues. The CDR3 DNA follows: TGTGCCAGCAGCCCAGGACAGGCGATATATGGCTACACCTTC. This gives the protein CASSPGQAIYGYTF. Full variable domain (outside the CDR3, taken from reference TRBV7-2 and TRBJ1-2): GAGVSQSPSNKVTEKGKDVELRCDPISGHTALYWYRQSLGQGLEFLIYFQGNSAPDKSGLPSDRFSAERTGGSVSTLTIQRTQQEDSAVYLCASSPGQAIYGYTFGSGTRLTVV.

The J gene is TRBJ1-1, the V gene TRBV5-1; D not resolved. V was cut by 5 bases and J by 6 bases, with 11 bases left in between. This CDR3 spans 12 amino acids. Germline lookup yields CDR1 SGHRS and CDR2 YFSETQ. CDR3 in amino acids: CASRADGPEAFF. For the CDR3, the DNA is TGCGCCAGCAGAGCGGACGGCCCTGAAGCTTTCTTT.

V gene TRBV9 combines with J gene TRBJ2-1, with a possible D match to TRBD1 (6 bases). Trimming stripped 4 bases from V and 0 bases from J, with 14 bases between. This CDR3 has 16 amino acids. CDR1 and CDR2 from the germline V gene are SGDLS and YYNGEE. The CDR3 DNA reads TGTGCCAGCAGCCAGGGGCTAGGAAGCTCCTACAATGAGCAGTTCTTC. It codes for CASSQGLGSSYNEQFF.

The chain couples TRBV29-1 to TRBJ1-1, with unresolved D. The CDR3 has 12 residues. With 4 bases removed from V and 1 base from J, the gap between germline ends came to 7 bases. Germline V lookup: CDR1 SQVTM, CDR2 ANQGSEA. The CDR3 reads CSVVIGNTEAFF. As DNA, the CDR3 is TGCAGCGTTGTAATAGGGAACACTGAAGCTTTCTTT.